This T cell receptor (beta chain) comes out of a study of CD8 T cells in ankylosing spondylitis. Study-wide findings and caveats: Peripheral blood samples showed relatively rare disease-linked clones, and these clones were CD8+. Disease-linked clones reportedly concentrated significantly in matched ankylosing spondylitis synovial fluid.

TCRdb redid the calling of the 5' RACE reads with MiXCR, one entry per CDR3 protein. The table has a few hundred thousand distinct CDR3 sequences, 15% to 20% seen once; the top ten hold around 32%. This clonotype was picked up a small number of times. Its specificity is unknown. J gave up 9 bases and V 2 bases, and 7 bases lay outside the gene matches. The CDR3 consists of 15 residues. Germline values: CDR1 MDHEN, CDR2 SYDVKM. This sequence joins TRBV28 and TRBJ2-1; 10 bases line up with TRBD2. The sequence was collected from a male donor with ankylosing spondylitis or in good health (not recorded which). Material for sequencing was blood, either unsorted or a sorted T cell fraction (not recorded which). This chain's CDR3 is CASSLLLAGVSEQFF. The CDR3 nucleotides read TGTGCCAGCAGTTTACTGCTAGCGGGAGTTAGTGAGCAGTTCTTC.